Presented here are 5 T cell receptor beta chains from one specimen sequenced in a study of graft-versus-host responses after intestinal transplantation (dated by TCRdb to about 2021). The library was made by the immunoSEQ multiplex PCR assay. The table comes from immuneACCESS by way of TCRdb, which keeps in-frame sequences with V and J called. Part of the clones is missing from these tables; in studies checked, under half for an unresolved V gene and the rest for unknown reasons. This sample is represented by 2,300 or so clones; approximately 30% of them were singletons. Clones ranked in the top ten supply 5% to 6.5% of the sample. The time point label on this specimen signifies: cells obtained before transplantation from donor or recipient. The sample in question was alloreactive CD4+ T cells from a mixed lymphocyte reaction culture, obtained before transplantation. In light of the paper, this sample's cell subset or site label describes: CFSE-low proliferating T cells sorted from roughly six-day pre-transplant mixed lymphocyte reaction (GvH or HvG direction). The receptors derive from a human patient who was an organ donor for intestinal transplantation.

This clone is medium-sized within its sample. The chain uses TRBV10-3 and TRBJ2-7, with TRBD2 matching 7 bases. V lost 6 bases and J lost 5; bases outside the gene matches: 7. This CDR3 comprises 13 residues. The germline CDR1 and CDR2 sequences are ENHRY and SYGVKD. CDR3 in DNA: TGTGCCATCAGAAAGGCTAGCGGAAACGAGCAGTACTTC. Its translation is CAIRKASGNEQYF.

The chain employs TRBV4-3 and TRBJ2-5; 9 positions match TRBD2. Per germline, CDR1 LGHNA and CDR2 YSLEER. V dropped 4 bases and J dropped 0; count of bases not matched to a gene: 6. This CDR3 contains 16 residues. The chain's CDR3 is CASSPRRLADQETQYF. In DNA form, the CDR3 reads TGCGCCAGCAGCCCTCGAAGACTAGCGGACCAAGAGACCCAGTACTTC.

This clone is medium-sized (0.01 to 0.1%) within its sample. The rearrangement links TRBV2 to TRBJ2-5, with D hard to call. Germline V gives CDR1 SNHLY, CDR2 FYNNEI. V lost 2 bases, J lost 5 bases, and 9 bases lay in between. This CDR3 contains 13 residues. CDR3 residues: CASSESRRETQYF. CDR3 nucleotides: TGTGCCAGCAGTGAATCTAGACGGGAGACCCAGTACTTC.

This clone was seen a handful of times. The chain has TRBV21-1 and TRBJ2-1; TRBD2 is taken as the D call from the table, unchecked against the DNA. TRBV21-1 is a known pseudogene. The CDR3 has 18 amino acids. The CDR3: CASSKTGLAGRPYNEQFF. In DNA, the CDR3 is TGTGCCAGCAGCAAAACCGGACTAGCGGGGCGACCCTACAATGAGCAGTTCTTC.

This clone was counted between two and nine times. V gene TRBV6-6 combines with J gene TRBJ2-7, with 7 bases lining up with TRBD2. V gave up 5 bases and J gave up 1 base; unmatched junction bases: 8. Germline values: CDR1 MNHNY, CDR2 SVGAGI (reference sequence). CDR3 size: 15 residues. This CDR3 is CASSVGGSRSYEQYF. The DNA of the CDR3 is TGTGCCAGCAGTGTAGGCGGGAGCAGGTCCTACGAGCAGTACTTC.